These T cell receptor beta chains were read from a single sample in a study of post-analysis software for immune sequencing data. TCRdb processed the PCR reads anew with MiXCR; each CDR3 protein has one entry. The sample includes 650,000 to 850,000 distinct CDR3 sequences, about 57% of them seen just once. The sample comprised blood. Receptors were obtained from a girl aged 10-17 years with multiple sclerosis. CDR3s include the opening cysteine and the closing phenylalanine or tryptophan. The D gene is left open where the match is weak.

13 | NA | TRBJ2-7 | TRBV20-1 | TGCAGTGCTAGAAACCCGGGCCTGGGAGAGCAGTACTTC | CSARNPGLGEQYF
14 | TRBD1 | TRBJ2-5 | TRBV5-1 | TGCGCCAGCAGCCCCTGGGACAGGGAAGAGACCCAGTACTTC | CASSPWDREETQYF
16 | NA | TRBJ2-7 | TRBV5-1 | TGCGCCAGCAGCTTGGACGGGAGCGGTTCCTCCTACGAGCAGTACTTC | CASSLDGSGSSYEQYF
12 | NA | TRBJ2-3 | TRBV20-1 | TGCAGTGCTAGAGAGGGGTCAGATACGCAGTATTTT | CSAREGSDTQYF
13 | TRBD1 | TRBJ1-5 | TRBV30 | TGTGCCTGGAGTGGACAGGGAGATCAGCCCCAGCATTTT | CAWSGQGDQPQHF
14 | TRBD2 | TRBJ2-5 | TRBV10-3 | TGTGCCATCAGTGAGACCGGGACTACCCCTCGGCAGTACTTC | CAISETGTTPRQYF
16 | TRBD2 | TRBJ2-4 | TRBV7-2 | TGTGCCAGCGCCGTTAGCGGGAGGTCGGCCAAAAACATTCAGTACTTC | CASAVSGRSAKNIQYF
15 | NA | TRBJ2-3 | TRBV4-1 | TGCGCCAGCAGCCAAGATCTTCTACGCAAGGATACGCAGTATTTT | CASSQDLLRKDTQYF
13 | NA | TRBJ2-5 | TRBV14 | TGTGCCAGCAGCCAAGTGGGGTCAGAGACCCAGTACTTC | CASSQVGSETQYF
16 | TRBD1 | TRBJ1-1 | TRBV6-1 | TGTGCCAGCCCCTCGAACCGGGACAGGTCCCAGAGAGAAGCTTTCTTT | CASPSNRDRSQREAFF
15 | NA | TRBJ2-1 | TRBV20-1 | TGCAGTGCTAGAGATGCAGGGGCCGAACGGAATGAGCAGTTCTTC | CSARDAGAERNEQFF
17 | NA | TRBJ2-7 | TRBV21-1 | TGTGCCAGCAGCAAAGTCCCACAGGACCTACCCACCTACGAGCAGTACTTC | CASSKVPQDLPTYEQYF